This T cell receptor beta chain was found in a study of T cell changes during pregnancy in multiple sclerosis. The protocol was immunoSEQ multiplex PCR, while the TCRdb copy is restricted to in-frame clones and leaves out a portion. This table has 35,000 to 40,000 clones, over 75% appearing once. Germline V lookup: CDR1 SEHNR, CDR2 FQNEAQ (reference sequence). The CDR3 runs to 16 residues. Trimming stripped 3 bases from V and 0 bases from J, with 15 bases between. The rearrangement uses TRBV7-9 and TRBJ2-7, with a possible D match to TRBD1 (6 bases). The source is a female donor with multiple sclerosis, enrolled in a pregnancy study. Sequenced here: CD4+ T cells from peripheral blood mononuclear cells, sampled before pregnancy. The CDR3 region is CASSFSDRKNSYEQYF. In nucleotides, the CDR3 is TGTGCCAGCAGCTTTTCTGACAGGAAAAACTCCTACGAGCAGTACTTC.